This T cell receptor (beta chain) stems from a study of cytomegalovirus exposure and HLA in healthy donors. PCR primers comprised 60 Vbeta and 13 Jbeta primers. The assay was immunoSEQ multiplex PCR, and TCRdb's table has in-frame clones only and misses some. Among about 59,000 clones, 70% to 75% were seen once, and the ten largest hold 6% to 7%. The CDR3 has 13 residues. V was shortened by 4 bases and J by 1 base, with 7 bases between the two germline ends. In germline, CDR1 is KGHSH, CDR2 LQKENI. Turning to this clone: Its cognate antigen is unknown.

Study-wide points: Accurate predictions that matched the HLA-A and HLA-B alleles of most subjects were reportedly made from TCR beta sequences.

Source material: PBMCs. V is TRBV18 and J is TRBJ1-1; D is possibly TRBD1 (5 bases). The receptor was isolated from a young man in good health and CMV-seropositive. The CDR3 DNA follows: TGTGCCAGCTCACAGACAGAGAACACTGAAGCTTTCTTT. This translates into CASSQTENTEAFF.